Listed below are T cell receptor beta chains from one sample, sequenced in a study of OX40 agonist ivuxolimab in advanced cancers. Generated by immunoSEQ multiplex PCR, the TCRdb table keeps only in-frame clones and is missing some. The sample carries tens of thousands of clones, roughly 90% recorded once. Sample: CD4+ or CD8+ T cells sorted from blood, taken in a trial of the OX40 agonist ivuxolimab. The receptors were gathered from an adult with an advanced solid tumor such as melanoma, head and neck, liver or kidney cancer. CDR3s include the opening cysteine and the closing phenylalanine or tryptophan. The order of the fields is J gene, clone size, D gene, V gene, CDR3 protein, CDR3 DNA. The D gene is left open where the match is weak. Not every row has a clone size; where given, it reads once, few, many or a size class.

j_call: TRBJ1-6; clone_size: once; d_call: NA; v_call: TRBV14; cdr3_aa: CASSVGGGSPLHF; cdr3_nt: TGTGCCAGCTCAGTGGGAGGGGGTTCACCCCTCCACTTT
j_call: TRBJ2-1; clone_size: NA; d_call: NA; v_call: TRBV7-8; cdr3_aa: CASTVRGLSYNEQFF; cdr3_nt: TGTGCCAGCACCGTTCGGGGGCTATCCTACAATGAGCAGTTCTTC
j_call: TRBJ2-7; clone_size: NA; d_call: TRBD2; v_call: TRBV18; cdr3_aa: CASSGRLAGVSEQYF; cdr3_nt: TGTGCCAGCTCTGGTCGGCTAGCGGGAGTAAGCGAGCAGTACTTC
j_call: TRBJ2-1; clone_size: NA; d_call: NA; v_call: TRBV27; cdr3_aa: CASNHLPGGTSSYNEQFF; cdr3_nt: TGTGCCAGCAACCATCTCCCCGGGGGAACCAGCTCCTACAATGAGCAGTTCTTC
j_call: TRBJ2-2; clone_size: NA; d_call: NA; v_call: TRBV9; cdr3_aa: CASSSRVLNTGELFF; cdr3_nt: TGTGCCAGCAGCTCCAGGGTTCTCAACACCGGGGAGCTGTTTTTT
j_call: TRBJ2-3; clone_size: NA; d_call: TRBD2; v_call: TRBV6-1; cdr3_aa: CASRWGGGTDTQYF; cdr3_nt: TGTGCCAGCAGATGGGGGGGTGGCACAGATACGCAGTATTTT
j_call: TRBJ2-3; clone_size: NA; d_call: TRBD2; v_call: TRBV14; cdr3_aa: CASSLGGEDTQYF; cdr3_nt: TGTGCCAGCAGCCTGGGGGGGGAAGATACGCAGTATTTT
j_call: TRBJ2-5; clone_size: NA; d_call: NA; v_call: TRBV7-6; cdr3_aa: CASSAGISETQYF; cdr3_nt: TGTGCCAGCAGCGCCGGGATATCGGAGACCCAGTACTTC
j_call: TRBJ1-1; clone_size: NA; d_call: TRBD1; v_call: TRBV11-1; cdr3_aa: CASSPGRRGTEAFF; cdr3_nt: TGTGCCAGCAGCCCCGGCCGCAGGGGGACTGAAGCTTTCTTT
j_call: TRBJ2-7; clone_size: NA; d_call: NA; v_call: TRBV6-6; cdr3_aa: CASSRINRDEQYF; cdr3_nt: TGTGCCAGCAGTCGCATTAACAGGGACGAGCAGTACTTC
j_call: TRBJ2-1; clone_size: NA; d_call: NA; v_call: TRBV29-1; cdr3_aa: CSVAREVQFF; cdr3_nt: TGCAGCGTTGCCAGGGAGGTGCAGTTCTTC
j_call: TRBJ1-6; clone_size: NA; d_call: NA; v_call: TRBV27; cdr3_aa: CASSSSPGHADSPLHF; cdr3_nt: TGTGCCAGCAGTTCCTCACCGGGACACGCAGATTCACCCCTCCACTTT
j_call: TRBJ2-6; clone_size: NA; d_call: NA; v_call: TRBV5-1; cdr3_aa: CASSPAGTGANVLTF; cdr3_nt: TGCGCCAGCAGCCCTGCGGGGACTGGGGCCAACGTCCTGACTTTC
j_call: TRBJ2-3; clone_size: NA; d_call: NA; v_call: TRBV2; cdr3_aa: CASSYMHTQYF; cdr3_nt: TGTGCCAGCAGTTACATGCATACGCAGTATTTT
j_call: TRBJ1-6; clone_size: NA; d_call: NA; v_call: TRBV6-5; cdr3_aa: CASSYREIGSPLHF; cdr3_nt: TGTGCCAGCAGTTACAGGGAGATCGGTTCACCCCTCCACTTT
j_call: TRBJ2-7; clone_size: once; d_call: NA; v_call: TRBV7-5; cdr3_aa: CASSRQGYEQYF; cdr3_nt: TGTGCCAGCAGCAGACAGGGCTACGAGCAGTACTTC
j_call: TRBJ2-5; clone_size: NA; d_call: TRBD2; v_call: TRBV18; cdr3_aa: CASSPTSGDETQYF; cdr3_nt: TGTGCCAGCTCACCAACTAGCGGGGATGAGACCCAGTACTTC
j_call: TRBJ2-1; clone_size: NA; d_call: NA; v_call: TRBV18; cdr3_aa: CASSPNSGAYNEQFF; cdr3_nt: TGTGCCAGCTCACCGAATAGCGGAGCCTACAATGAGCAGTTCTTC
j_call: TRBJ1-2; clone_size: NA; d_call: TRBD1; v_call: TRBV7-3; cdr3_aa: CASSTATGGYGYTF; cdr3_nt: TGTGCCAGCAGCACAGCCACAGGGGGCTATGGCTACACCTTC
j_call: TRBJ2-1; clone_size: NA; d_call: TRBD2; v_call: TRBV5-6; cdr3_aa: CASNRRLAGGIYNEQFF; cdr3_nt: TGTGCCAGCAACAGGAGGTTGGCGGGGGGTATCTACAATGAGCAGTTCTTC
j_call: TRBJ2-3; clone_size: NA; d_call: NA; v_call: TRBV5-1; cdr3_aa: CASSLGGGLSTDTQYF; cdr3_nt: TGCGCCAGCAGCTTGGGCGGGGGCTTGAGCACAGATACGCAGTATTTT
j_call: TRBJ2-7; clone_size: once; d_call: NA; v_call: TRBV2; cdr3_aa: CASRVRGYEQYF; cdr3_nt: TGTGCCAGCCGGGTGCGGGGTTACGAGCAGTACTTC
j_call: TRBJ2-1; clone_size: NA; d_call: NA; v_call: TRBV27; cdr3_aa: CASSWGRTYNEQFF; cdr3_nt: TGTGCCAGCAGTTGGGGACGGACCTACAATGAGCAGTTCTTC
j_call: TRBJ2-7; clone_size: NA; d_call: TRBD1; v_call: TRBV5-4; cdr3_aa: CASSSTTGSGEQYF; cdr3_nt: TGTGCCAGCAGCTCCACGACAGGGAGCGGCGAGCAGTACTTC
j_call: TRBJ2-6; clone_size: NA; d_call: TRBD1; v_call: TRBV30; cdr3_aa: CAWSVLPGGTSGANVLTF; cdr3_nt: TGTGCCTGGAGTGTACTCCCAGGGGGCACCTCTGGGGCCAACGTCCTGACTTTC
j_call: TRBJ1-5; clone_size: few; d_call: TRBD1; v_call: TRBV19; cdr3_aa: CASSMGGGQGNQPQHF; cdr3_nt: TGTGCCAGTAGTATGGGAGGGGGACAGGGCAATCAGCCCCAGCATTTT
j_call: TRBJ1-2; clone_size: NA; d_call: NA; v_call: TRBV11-2; cdr3_aa: CASSLGGSNYGYTF; cdr3_nt: TGTGCCAGCAGCTTGGGAGGCAGCAACTATGGCTACACCTTC